One sample yielded the 5 T cell receptor beta chains listed below, sequenced in a study of blood T cell repertoires in COVID-19. This table comes from immunoSEQ multiplex PCR, and its TCRdb copy is limited to in-frame clones, with some not included. This table holds about 170,000 clones, approximately 90% found once. The source material was peripheral blood. The receptors stem from a man in his fifties or sixties who had recovered from COVID-19.

Points on this clone: Other DNA sequences of this sample code for an identical CDR3. In DNA, the CDR3 is TGTGCCAGCAGTCCGGACAGGTTCTCTGGAAACACCATATATTTT. Its translation is CASSPDRFSGNTIYF. The genes are TRBV6-5 and TRBJ1-3, with 7 bases aligning to TRBD1. The CDR3 is 15 amino acids. Germline CDR1 is MNHEY and CDR2 is SVGAGI. With 5 bases clipped from V and 0 bases from J, the junction kept 4 bases outside the gene matches.

The CDR3 DNA reads TGTGCCAGCAGCTCGACTAGCGGGAACACCGGGGAGCTGTTTTTT. It translates to CASSSTSGNTGELFF. The chain couples TRBV5-4 to TRBJ2-2; 9 bases line up with TRBD2. Trimming cost V 3 bases and J 1 base; bases outside gene matches: 1. This CDR3 is 15 amino acids long. Germline CDR1 and CDR2: SGHNT and YYREEE (reference sequence).

DNA for the CDR3: TGCGCCAGCAGCCAAGTACAGGCGTACACTGAAGCTTTCTTT. Protein sequence: CASSQVQAYTEAFF. The gene calls are TRBV4-1 and TRBJ1-1, with a possible D match to TRBD1 (5 bases). V was shortened by 1 base and J by 3 bases, with 9 bases between the two germline ends. The CDR3 is 14 residues long. The germline V gene encodes CDR1 MGHRA and CDR2 YSYEKL.

This chain joins TRBV10-3 and TRBJ1-2, with a weak D call TRBD1 (5 bases). Between the trimmed V and J ends, which lost 4 bases and 3 bases, there was a span of 6 bases. CDR1 is ENHRY, CDR2 SYGVKD, per germline. CDR3 length: 12 residues. The DNA for the CDR3 is TGTGCCATCAGTGGGGGGGACTATGGCTACACCTTC. The encoded protein is CAISGGDYGYTF.

The chain is built from TRBV6-5 and TRBJ2-1, with 11 positions matching TRBD2. The CDR3 spans 15 residues. V was pared by 4 bases and J by 9 bases, with 8 bases of the junction left unmatched. CDR1 is MNHEY, CDR2 SVGAGI, per germline. CDR3 residues: CASSSVAGGPGEQFF. CDR3 coding DNA: TGTGCCAGCAGTTCCGTAGCGGGAGGGCCGGGTGAGCAGTTCTTC.